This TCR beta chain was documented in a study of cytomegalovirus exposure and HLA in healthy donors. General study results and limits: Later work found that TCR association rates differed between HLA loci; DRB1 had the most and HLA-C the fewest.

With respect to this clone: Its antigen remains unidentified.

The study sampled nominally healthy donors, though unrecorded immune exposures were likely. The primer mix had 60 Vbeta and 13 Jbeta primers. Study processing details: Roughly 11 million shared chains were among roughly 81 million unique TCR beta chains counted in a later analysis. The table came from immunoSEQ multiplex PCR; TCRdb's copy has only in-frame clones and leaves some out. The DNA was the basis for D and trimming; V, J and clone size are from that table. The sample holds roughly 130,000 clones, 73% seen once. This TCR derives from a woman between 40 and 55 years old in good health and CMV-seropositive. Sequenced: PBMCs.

For the CDR3, the DNA is TGTGCCAGCAGCGTAGGTCAGGGGGCTTTATCCTCTGGAAACACCATATATTTT. This sequence encodes CASSVGQGALSSGNTIYF. V is TRBV9 and J is TRBJ1-3, with 8 bases fitting TRBD1. The germline V gene has CDR1 SGDLS and CDR2 YYNGEE. This CDR3 has 18 amino acids. Trimming took 0 bases from V and 0 from J; bases not matched to a gene: 8.